This TCR beta chain was identified in a study of blood T cell repertoires in COVID-19. In the study overall: COVID-19 samples collected from the United States, Italy and Spain covered acute and convalescent phases. T cells, B-cell-depleted T cells, or PBMCs provided the cDNA or gDNA that served as material.

During active infection, Seattle patients enrolled and were then monitored through disease. TCRdb's copy holds only in-frame clones and misses some; the assay was immunoSEQ multiplex PCR. The table records about 180,000 clones, about four fifths of them present only once. The germline V gene has CDR1 SGDLS and CDR2 YYNGEE. Trimming removed 4 bases from V and 5 bases from J; junction bases left unmatched: 4. The CDR3 spans 14 residues. This clonotype was obtained from a woman between 65 and 79 years old with COVID-19, enrolled during active disease. Sequencing was done on a sample of peripheral blood. The chain has TRBV9 and TRBJ2-2; 8 bases match TRBD1. For the CDR3, the DNA is TGTGCCAGCAGCAATTACAGGGGGACCGGGGAGCTGTTTTTT. Translating gives CASSNYRGTGELFF. Combining the CDR3 with reference TRBV9 and TRBJ2-2 gives the whole variable domain DSGVTQTPKHLITATGQRVTLRCSPRSGDLSVYWYQQSLDQGLQFLIQYYNGEERAKGNILERFSAQQFPDLHSELNLSSLELGDSALYFCASSNYRGTGELFFGEGSRLTVL.